This TCR beta chain was retrieved from a study of T cell responses to AZD1222 COVID-19 vaccine (dated by TCRdb to the early 2020s). Concerning the study at large: AZD1222 recipients with second doses at about 4 weeks or about 12 weeks were pooled, because spike-specific TCR depth and breadth did not differ between schedules. TCR sequencing was performed for roughly 250 trial participants, of whom approximately 200 were given two doses of AZD1222 and around 26 were given two doses of MenACWY control vaccine. Enrollment into the trials was organized by age into subgroups of 18-55, 56-69 and 70-plus years, and those subgroups contained roughly 160, 29 and 62 TCR-sequenced participants, respectively.

Beyond this particular receptor, the publication reports: After two AZD1222 doses, spike-specific TCR breadth and depth were significantly higher than at day 0 and than in MenACWY recipients. The 56-69-year group was small, and its depth increase did not reach significance, likely because of low power. Conclusions about previously exposed vaccinees were limited because only six or seven AZD1222 recipients were SARS-CoV-2 seropositive at baseline. Reportedly, close to half of the unique spike-specific TCRs recognized epitopes lying outside the regions that are mutated in the B.1.351 and B.1.1.7 variants. Participants were mostly white British, with more females than males. The authors suggested clonal diversity may have been underestimated. The whole spike protein was spanned by vaccine-associated CD4 TCRs, and dominant responses were seen in regions 160-218 and 743-854. Because no day 14 peak-response samples were available, repertoires were characterized only after the peak T cell response.

In regard to this clone: Its antigen specificity is not known. The input lacks base qualities; no much larger clone sits a single base away.

The CDR3 regions of human TCRbeta chains were analyzed by immunosequencing. Under the source paper's analysis protocol: Repertoire TCRs were checked for matches against a reference library of SARS-CoV-2-specific TCRs that had been generated using the MIRA antigen-specificity platform. Breadth meant the fraction of unique TCRs that were SARS-CoV-2-associated, whereas depth meant the fraction of total T cells that were SARS-CoV-2-associated. Using the MIRA data, every spike-specific TCR was mapped to the spike region that the TCR reacted to and assigned to either a CD4 or a CD8 class. Log10-transformed breadth and depth values were compared by one-way ANOVA with Sidak's multiple comparisons tests. TCRdb obtained this table from immuneACCESS and retained in-frame rearrangements with V and J assigned. These tables miss some clones; where compared with another copy, unresolved V genes account for less than half of the shortfall, and the remainder is unexplained. The V and J calls and clone size are taken from that table; D and trimming were inferred from the DNA. Counted in this sample were 130,000 or so clones; just over 85% of them appeared once. Jointly, the top ten make up roughly 12% of the sample.

The CDR3 covers 14 residues, taking in both the cysteine and the phenylalanine. Only the CDR3 DNA stays, 42 bases, in frame from base 1. Trimming takes 4 bases from V and 7 bases from J, and the germline ends sit 16 bases apart. In the germline V gene, CDR1 corresponds to MGHRA and CDR2 to YSYEKL. What the time point label conveys for this sample: baseline before first vaccination. Vaccinee samples came from UK trials COV001 and COV002, including a single-blind randomized controlled phase 2/3 trial of AZD1222 (ChAdOx1 nCoV-19) in healthy adults. Trial participant PBMC samples were collected at day 0 and day 28 after the second dose for TCRbeta chain sequencing.

The sequence links TRBV4-1 to TRBJ1-2; there is no confident call for the D gene. The sample consisted of peripheral blood, taken on day 0 of AZD1222 vaccination. The TCR was taken from an adult in good health. The bases are TGCGCCAGCAGCCCCGTGATGTGGCGGGCTGGCTACACCTTC. Translated, this gives CASSPVMWRAGYTF.